Listed below are T cell receptor beta chains from one sample, sequenced in a study of naive and memory T cell subsets. TCRdb reanalysed the 5' RACE reads using MiXCR and keeps one entry per CDR3 protein. The sample consists of roughly 62,000 distinct CDR3 sequences, roughly 6.7% of them appearing once. The receptor source for this set is a male donor in good health. CDR3s include the opening cysteine and the closing phenylalanine or tryptophan. The order of the fields is clone size, D gene, J gene, V gene, CDR3 protein, CDR3 DNA. D genes are given only for firm matches. Clone size appears in some rows only: once, few, many, or a class for an expanded clone.

>NA|NA|TRBJ2-7|TRBV11-1
CASSPLTATYEQYF
TGTGCCAGCAGCCCCTTGACGGCGACCTACGAGCAGTACTTC
>many|NA|TRBJ1-3|TRBV7-8
CASSPPGASGNTIYF
TGTGCCAGCAGCCCCCCCGGGGCCTCTGGAAACACCATATATTTT
>NA|NA|TRBJ1-3|TRBV29-1
CSVEGFLSGNTIYF
TGCAGCGTTGAAGGGTTCCTCTCTGGAAACACCATATATTTT
>NA|TRBD1|TRBJ2-2|TRBV28
CASSFPARQGETGELFF
TGTGCCAGCAGTTTCCCCGCGCGGCAGGGGGAAACCGGGGAGCTGTTTTTT
>many|NA|TRBJ1-1|TRBV6-1
CASRRGYAEAFF
TGTGCCAGCCGGAGGGGGTACGCTGAAGCTTTCTTT
>many|NA|TRBJ2-2|TRBV12-3/TRBV12-4
CASSPAGELFF
TGTGCCAGCAGTCCCGCCGGGGAGCTGTTTTTT
>many|NA|TRBJ1-6|TRBV27
CASSLQEKGSPLHF
TGTGCCAGCAGTTTGCAGGAAAAAGGTTCACCCCTCCACTTT
>few|NA|TRBJ1-6|TRBV11-2
CASSFGTLYSPLHF
TGTGCCAGCAGCTTCGGGACCCTTTATTCACCCCTCCACTTT
>few|TRBD1|TRBJ2-7|TRBV2
CASRRTGTSYEQYF
TGTGCCAGCAGGAGGACAGGGACTTCCTACGAGCAGTACTTC
>once|TRBD2|TRBJ2-1|TRBV29-1
CSVETELAGPSDEQFF
TGCAGCGTTGAGACGGAGCTAGCGGGACCCTCCGATGAGCAGTTCTTC
>NA|NA|TRBJ2-7|TRBV29-1
CSVAGPSYEQYF
TGCAGCGTTGCAGGGCCCTCCTACGAGCAGTACTTC
>NA|TRBD2|TRBJ2-7|TRBV5-1
CASSLGPAGGPGEQYF
TGCGCCAGCAGCTTAGGTCCCGCGGGAGGGCCGGGGGAGCAGTACTTC
>NA|TRBD1|TRBJ1-4|TRBV19
CASSPGQIPLELFF
TGTGCCAGTAGTCCGGGACAGATTCCTTTGGAACTGTTTTTT
>many|NA|TRBJ1-5|TRBV12-3/TRBV12-4
CASSFAGARNQPQHF
TGTGCCAGCAGCTTTGCAGGGGCGAGGAATCAGCCCCAGCATTTT
>few|TRBD2|TRBJ2-7|TRBV27
CASSLAGDSLYEQYF
TGTGCCAGCAGTTTAGCGGGGGACTCCTTATACGAGCAGTACTTC
>few|TRBD2|TRBJ2-1|TRBV29-1
CSVAEVIAGSEQFF
TGCAGCGTTGCAGAGGTAATAGCGGGAAGTGAGCAGTTCTTC
>NA|NA|TRBJ2-5|TRBV12-3/TRBV12-4
CASRPGQWEETQYF
TGTGCCAGCAGGCCGGGGCAGTGGGAAGAGACCCAGTACTTC